Listed below are T cell receptor beta chains from one sample, sequenced in a study of vaccination effects on CD4 cells after COVID-19. TCRdb's copy holds only in-frame clones and misses some; the assay was immunoSEQ multiplex PCR. The repertoire holds roughly 50,000 clones, roughly 76% seen once, with about 2.3% in the top ten. Antigens of these TCRs are unknown. The sequencing here drew on CD4+ T cells from PBMCs cultured with HCoV-229E spike peptides, taken before COVID-19 vaccination. These receptors were collected from a human donor who received a COVID-19 vaccine. CDR3s include the opening cysteine and the closing phenylalanine or tryptophan. A D gene is named only where the DNA matches it firmly. Where a row states a size, it is once, few, many or the class of an expanded clone; other rows omit it.

V gene,D gene,J gene,CDR3 length,clone size,CDR3 DNA,CDR3 protein
TRBV28,-,TRBJ2-3,16,-,TGTGCCAGCAGACCGTTGGCGCTCAACTTCACAGATACGCAGTATTTT,CASRPLALNFTDTQYF
TRBV6-2/TRBV6-3,-,TRBJ1-1,11,-,TGTGCCAGCAGTCCAGGGTTTGAGGCTTTCTTT,CASSPGFEAFF
TRBV19,-,TRBJ1-5,15,-,TGTGCCAGTAGTACCCCTGTCACGGGGGGTCAGCCCCAGCATTTT,CASSTPVTGGQPQHF
TRBV5-8,-,TRBJ1-2,13,-,TGTGCCAGCAGCTTGTTCATTTTCTATGGCTACACCTTC,CASSLFIFYGYTF
TRBV4-1,-,TRBJ1-4,15,-,TGCGCCAGCAGCCAAGATTGGAGCCCTGGGGAAAAACTGTTTTTT,CASSQDWSPGEKLFF
TRBV5-5,-,TRBJ2-5,13,-,TGTGCCAGCAGCTTGCAGAACGGGGAGACCCAGTACTTC,CASSLQNGETQYF
TRBV28,-,TRBJ1-1,14,-,TGTGCCAGCACCACCCCCGGGGGGCGGACTGAAGCTTTCTTT,CASTTPGGRTEAFF
TRBV18,-,TRBJ2-5,13,-,TGTGCCAGCTCACCACTGGGTAGAGAGACCCAGTACTTC,CASSPLGRETQYF
TRBV28,-,TRBJ2-4,10,-,TGTGCCAGCAGTAGGGACATTCAGTACTTC,CASSRDIQYF
TRBV9,-,TRBJ1-2,14,-,TGTGCCAGCAGCGTAGATGACAGATCCTATGGCTACACCTTC,CASSVDDRSYGYTF
TRBV6-4,-,TRBJ1-1,14,few,TGTGCCAGCAGGCCCCAATCGACGAACACTGAAGCTTTCTTT,CASRPQSTNTEAFF
TRBV14,-,TRBJ2-5,15,-,TGTGCCAGCAGCCAAGGGGCCACCGGGCCCGAGACCCAGTACTTC,CASSQGATGPETQYF
TRBV6-4,-,TRBJ1-5,17,-,TGTGCCAGCAGTGACTCGAGTGGGGAGAGGGACAATCAGCCCCAGCATTTT,CASSDSSGERDNQPQHF
TRBV7-3,-,TRBJ2-5,12,-,TGTGCCAGCAGCTTAACGACGGAGACCCAGTACTTC,CASSLTTETQYF
TRBV6-6,-,TRBJ1-4,12,-,TGTGCCAGCAGTTACGCGGGGGAAAAACTGTTTTTT,CASSYAGEKLFF
TRBV5-6,-,TRBJ2-3,16,-,TGTGCCAGCAGCTTCGCAAGCGGTACTAGCACAGATACGCAGTATTTT,CASSFASGTSTDTQYF
TRBV12-3/TRBV12-4,TRBD1,TRBJ1-2,12,-,TGTGCCAGCAGTTTTGTGGGACAGGGGGGCACCTTC,CASSFVGQGGTF
TRBV7-2,-,TRBJ2-5,16,-,TGTGCCAGCAGCACTGGGGTCGGTGGGGGACAAGAGACCCAGTACTTC,CASSTGVGGGQETQYF
TRBV19,TRBD1,TRBJ1-6,16,-,TGTGCCAGTAGTACCGACAGGGGCGCCTATAATTCACCCCTCCACTTT,CASSTDRGAYNSPLHF
TRBV4-1,-,TRBJ1-5,17,few,TGCGCCAGCAGCCCCTTGGGCTTTGGAGGGGGCAATCAGCCCCAGCATTTT,CASSPLGFGGGNQPQHF
TRBV6-6,TRBD2,TRBJ2-1,16,-,TGTGCCAGCAGACCCTATCTAGCGGGGGGTCTGAATGAGCAGTTCTTC,CASRPYLAGGLNEQFF
TRBV20-1,-,TRBJ2-2,13,-,TGCAGTGCTAGTCTCCAGGTCGGGGGGGAGCTGTTTTTT,CSASLQVGGELFF
TRBV18,TRBD1,TRBJ2-3,16,-,TGTGCCAGCTCACCCCAGACAACAGGGGCGGGAGATACGCAGTATTTT,CASSPQTTGAGDTQYF
TRBV30,-,TRBJ1-3,13,-,TGTGCCTGGAGTGGGTTCTCTGGAAACACCATATATTTT,CAWSGFSGNTIYF
TRBV9,-,TRBJ2-4,14,-,TGTGCCAGCAGCTCCCCGGGGGCTTTGGACATTCAGTACTTC,CASSSPGALDIQYF
TRBV6-6,TRBD2,TRBJ2-5,17,-,TGTGCCAGCAGTCTACTTAGACTAGCGGGGGGGCTAGAGACCCAGTACTTC,CASSLLRLAGGLETQYF
TRBV10-1,-,TRBJ2-2,14,-,TGCGCCAGCAGTGAGGTGACCTACAACGGGGAGCTGTTTTTT,CASSEVTYNGELFF
TRBV18,TRBD2,TRBJ2-1,18,-,TGTGCCAGCTCACCGAGGCTAGCGGGGGGTATATCCTACAATGAGCAGTTCTTC,CASSPRLAGGISYNEQFF
TRBV2,-,TRBJ2-3,13,few,TGTGCCACAAGTACACTAGCTGATGATACGCAGTATTTT,CATSTLADDTQYF